The rows below give T cell receptor beta chains drawn from one sample of a study of T cell responses to AZD1222 COVID-19 vaccine. The data were produced by immunoSEQ multiplex PCR, yet TCRdb's version contains in-frame clones alone and is incomplete. The data hold more than 150,000 clones, with 80% to 90% observed a single time. The sample consisted of peripheral blood, taken on day 0 of AZD1222 vaccination. The source of these receptors is an adult in good health. The CDR3 runs from the conserved cysteine through the conserved F or W. A D gene is named only where the DNA matches it firmly. Size is omitted from some rows. Given values are once, few, many or a class for expanded clones.

length	size	J	V	D	CDR3	DNA
16	once	TRBJ1-5	TRBV6-2/TRBV6-3	-	CASSLGLGIFAQPQHF	TGTGCCAGCAGTTTAGGATTGGGGATATTCGCCCAGCCCCAGCATTTT
16	-	TRBJ2-7	TRBV6-5	-	CASSYSNFGRRYEQYF	TGTGCCAGCAGTTACTCGAACTTTGGGAGGCGGTACGAGCAGTACTTC
17	-	TRBJ1-5	TRBV9	-	CASSPPRKGPGNQPQHF	TGTGCCAGCAGCCCACCCCGTAAGGGTCCGGGCAATCAGCCCCAGCATTTT
12	-	TRBJ1-5	TRBV28	-	CASSLEGMPQHF	TGTGCCAGCAGTTTAGAGGGGATGCCCCAGCATTTT
14	-	TRBJ2-2	TRBV19	-	CASSMLQRGRELFF	TGTGCCAGTAGTATGCTGCAGAGAGGAAGGGAGCTGTTTTTT
17	few	TRBJ2-2	TRBV11-2	TRBD1	CASSLARQGARTGELFF	TGTGCCAGCAGCTTGGCCCGACAGGGGGCACGGACCGGGGAGCTGTTTTTT
14	-	TRBJ2-2	TRBV7-3	-	CASSLGSASGELFF	TGTGCCAGCAGCTTAGGGTCGGCCTCCGGGGAGCTGTTTTTT
15	-	TRBJ1-5	TRBV6-5	TRBD1	CASSLGQAFNQPQHF	TGTGCCAGCAGCCTTGGACAGGCATTCAATCAGCCCCAGCATTTT
16	-	TRBJ2-5	TRBV5-4	-	CASSLAGVRALETQYF	TGTGCCAGCAGCTTGGCCGGGGTTCGGGCCCTGGAGACCCAGTACTTC
12	-	TRBJ1-2	TRBV30	-	CAWSVSANGYTF	TGTGCCTGGAGTGTATCTGCAAATGGCTACACCTTC
15	-	TRBJ1-3	TRBV7-9	-	CASSPQRGQGNTIYF	TGTGCCAGCAGCCCCCAGCGGGGGCAGGGGAACACCATATATTTT
16	-	TRBJ2-3	TRBV7-6	-	CASSLSTGLSTDTQYF	TGTGCCAGCAGCTTATCTACAGGGCTTAGCACAGATACGCAGTATTTT
11	-	TRBJ1-2	TRBV20-1	-	CSAAKPDGYTF	TGCAGTGCTGCGAAACCGGATGGCTACACCTTC
15	-	TRBJ1-2	TRBV7-2	-	CASTDSAGLAYGYTF	TGTGCCAGCACCGATTCGGCGGGTCTTGCCTATGGCTACACCTTC
13	-	TRBJ1-2	TRBV7-2	TRBD1	CASSLTGIDGYTF	TGTGCCAGCAGCTTGACAGGGATTGACGGCTACACCTTC
14	-	TRBJ2-1	TRBV28	-	CASSTIVSGNEQFF	TGTGCCAGCAGTACGATTGTAAGTGGAAATGAGCAGTTCTTC
16	-	TRBJ2-7	TRBV9	TRBD1	CASTLILQGFPYEQYF	TGTGCCAGCACCCTCATTCTACAGGGGTTTCCCTACGAGCAGTACTTC
12	-	TRBJ1-2	TRBV12-3/TRBV12-4	-	CASSIQVSGYTF	TGTGCCAGCAGTATACAGGTTTCTGGCTACACCTTC
13	once	TRBJ1-1	TRBV6-5	-	CASSYLSGSEAFF	TGTGCCAGCAGTTATTTAAGTGGATCTGAAGCTTTCTTT
13	-	TRBJ2-7	TRBV2	TRBD1	CASSGNRGYEQYF	TGTGCCAGCAGTGGTAACAGGGGTTACGAGCAGTACTTC
14	-	TRBJ2-2	TRBV18	-	CASSLQGNTGELFF	TGTGCCAGCTCATTGCAGGGGAACACCGGGGAGCTGTTTTTT
15	-	TRBJ1-5	TRBV7-9	TRBD1	CASSSGQGNYQPQHF	TGTGCCAGCAGTTCGGGACAGGGAAACTACCAGCCCCAGCATTTT
13	once	TRBJ1-5	TRBV3-1/TRBV3-2	-	CASSQGFLRAQHF	TGTGCCAGCAGCCAAGGTTTTCTCCGGGCCCAGCATTTT
14	-	TRBJ1-2	TRBV7-2	-	CASSFYRAEGGYTF	TGTGCCAGCAGCTTTTACAGGGCGGAGGGCGGCTACACCTTC
18	-	TRBJ2-3	TRBV14	TRBD2	CASSQDSASSGYTDTQYF	TGTGCCAGCAGCCAAGATTCTGCGTCTAGCGGGTACACAGATACGCAGTATTTT
16	-	TRBJ1-3	TRBV9	-	CASSVQTGVSGNTIYF	TGTGCCAGCAGCGTACAGACAGGTGTCTCTGGAAACACCATATATTTT
12	-	TRBJ2-2	TRBV5-6	-	CASSFGSGELFF	TGTGCCAGCAGCTTCGGGTCCGGGGAGCTGTTTTTT
16	-	TRBJ2-7	TRBV28	TRBD1	CASRSTGQGKGYEQYF	TGTGCCAGCAGATCAACCGGACAGGGTAAGGGCTACGAGCAGTACTTC
14	-	TRBJ1-5	TRBV27	-	CASSYVGAGQPQHF	TGTGCCAGCAGTTATGTGGGGGCTGGGCAGCCCCAGCATTTT
16	-	TRBJ2-3	TRBV4-2	TRBD2	CASSQAAGGFTDTQYF	TGTGCCAGCAGCCAAGCGGCCGGGGGGTTCACAGATACGCAGTATTTT
14	-	TRBJ2-1	TRBV30	-	CAWSSGRGSNEQFF	TGTGCCTGGAGCTCCGGTAGAGGCTCCAATGAGCAGTTCTTC
13	once	TRBJ1-5	TRBV10-1	-	CASSESKEQPQHF	TGCGCCAGCAGTGAGTCAAAGGAACAGCCCCAGCATTTT
12	-	TRBJ2-3	TRBV18	-	CASSRTMDTQYF	TGTGCCAGCTCACGTACAATGGATACGCAGTATTTT
11	-	TRBJ2-1	TRBV20-1	TRBD2	CSATPGLGQFF	TGCAGTGCGACACCGGGACTAGGCCAGTTCTTC
10	-	TRBJ2-1	TRBV21-1	-	CASPANEQFF	TGTGCCAGCCCAGCGAATGAGCAGTTCTTC
12	-	TRBJ1-4	TRBV28	-	CASSQSREKLFF	TGTGCCAGCAGTCAATCACGTGAAAAACTGTTTTTT
15	-	TRBJ2-1	TRBV29-1	-	CSASRGQVLFDEQFF	TGCAGCGCAAGTCGGGGCCAGGTTCTTTTCGATGAGCAGTTCTTC
17	-	TRBJ2-5	TRBV5-6	-	CASSRSRTSQRRETQYF	TGTGCCAGCAGCCGCTCAAGGACCTCTCAAAGAAGAGAGACCCAGTACTTC
15	-	TRBJ2-2	TRBV7-3	-	CASSLIQGGGGELFF	TGTGCCAGCAGCTTAATTCAGGGTGGTGGCGGGGAGCTGTTTTTT
17	-	TRBJ2-3	TRBV5-1	TRBD1	CASSLGVGQGGTDTQYF	TGCGCCAGCAGCTTGGGAGTGGGGCAGGGGGGCACAGATACGCAGTATTTT
14	-	TRBJ2-7	TRBV5-6	TRBD1	CASSRTGPSYEQYF	TGTGCCAGCAGCAGGACAGGGCCTTCCTACGAGCAGTACTTC
15	-	TRBJ1-2	TRBV19	-	CASSQTGGGSYGYTF	TGTGCCAGTAGTCAAACAGGCGGGGGCAGCTATGGCTACACCTTC
13	few	TRBJ2-6	TRBV29-1	-	CSVHVSGANVLTF	TGCAGCGTTCACGTCTCTGGGGCCAACGTCCTGACTTTC
14	-	TRBJ1-2	TRBV5-1	TRBD1	CASSFRQGSYGYTF	TGCGCCAGCAGCTTCAGACAGGGGTCGTATGGCTACACCTTC
15	-	TRBJ2-5	TRBV11-2	-	CASSLRVADQETQYF	TGTGCCAGCAGCTTACGGGTTGCGGACCAAGAGACCCAGTACTTC
16	-	TRBJ1-1	TRBV2	-	CASSEAGRVGNTEAFF	TGTGCCAGCAGTGAAGCGGGCAGGGTAGGGAACACTGAAGCTTTCTTT
13	-	TRBJ2-7	TRBV18	-	CASSIGPKYEQYF	TGTGCCAGCTCAATCGGGCCTAAGTACGAGCAGTACTTC
15	-	TRBJ1-4	TRBV28	-	CASSFSQGLGEKLFF	TGTGCCAGCAGTTTTTCTCAGGGCCTCGGCGAAAAACTGTTTTTT
15	-	TRBJ2-1	TRBV5-1	-	CASSFRGNSYNEQFF	TGCGCCAGCAGCTTTCGGGGGAACTCCTACAATGAGCAGTTCTTC
16	-	TRBJ1-3	TRBV7-2	-	CASSTGPRTSGNTIYF	TGTGCCAGCAGCACCGGACCTAGAACATCTGGAAACACCATATATTTT
15	-	TRBJ1-4	TRBV19	TRBD1	CASSTPDRGVRKLFF	TGTGCCAGTAGTACCCCGGACAGGGGAGTAAGAAAACTGTTTTTT
15	once	TRBJ2-7	TRBV5-1	TRBD2	CASSLASGATYEQYF	TGCGCCAGCAGCTTGGCTAGCGGGGCCACCTACGAGCAGTACTTC
13	-	TRBJ1-2	TRBV24-1	-	CATSDFQIGGYTF	TGTGCCACCAGTGATTTCCAGATCGGGGGCTACACCTTC